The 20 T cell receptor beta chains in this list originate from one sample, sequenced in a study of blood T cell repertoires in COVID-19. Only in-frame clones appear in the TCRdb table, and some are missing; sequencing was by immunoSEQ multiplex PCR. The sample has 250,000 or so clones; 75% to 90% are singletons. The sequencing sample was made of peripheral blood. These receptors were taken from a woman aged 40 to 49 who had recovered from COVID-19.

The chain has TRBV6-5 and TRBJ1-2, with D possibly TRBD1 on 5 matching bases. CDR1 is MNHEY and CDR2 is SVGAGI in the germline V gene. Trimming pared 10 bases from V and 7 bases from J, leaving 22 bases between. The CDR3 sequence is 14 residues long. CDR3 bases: TGTGCCATCGTAGCCGGGACTTTAATTCGTGGCTACACCTTC. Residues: CAIVAGTLIRGYTF.

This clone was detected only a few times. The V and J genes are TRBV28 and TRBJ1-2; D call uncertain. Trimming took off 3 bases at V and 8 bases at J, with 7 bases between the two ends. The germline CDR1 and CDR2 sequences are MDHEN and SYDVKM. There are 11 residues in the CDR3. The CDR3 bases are TGTGCCAGCAGTTTTCAGCGCGGCTACACCTTC. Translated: CASSFQRGYTF.

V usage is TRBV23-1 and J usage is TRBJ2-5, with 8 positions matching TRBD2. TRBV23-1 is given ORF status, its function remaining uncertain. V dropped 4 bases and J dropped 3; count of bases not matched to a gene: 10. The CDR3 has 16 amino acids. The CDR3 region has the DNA TGCGCCAGCAGTCGATCTACGGGGGGGCTCGAAGAGACCCAGTACTTC. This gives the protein CASSRSTGGLEETQYF.

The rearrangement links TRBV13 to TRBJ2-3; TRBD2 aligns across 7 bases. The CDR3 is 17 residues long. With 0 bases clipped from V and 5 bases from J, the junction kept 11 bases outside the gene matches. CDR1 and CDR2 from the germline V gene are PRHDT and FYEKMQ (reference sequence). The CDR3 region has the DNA TGTGCCAGCAGCTTAGGCTCCGGGACTACCCGCGGAGATACGCAGTATTTT. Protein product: CASSLGSGTTRGDTQYF.

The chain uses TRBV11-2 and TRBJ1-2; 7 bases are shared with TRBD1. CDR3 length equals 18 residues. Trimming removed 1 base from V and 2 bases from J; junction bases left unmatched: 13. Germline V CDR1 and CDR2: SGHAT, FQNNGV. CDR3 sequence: CASSLGIRGQGQNYGYTF. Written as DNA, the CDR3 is TGTGCCAGCAGCTTAGGAATTAGGGGGCAGGGGCAAAACTATGGCTACACCTTC.

CDR3 sequence (DNA): TGTGCCAGCAGCAAACGCGGGGGTACCTACAATGAGCAGTTCTTC. Translating it yields CASSKRGGTYNEQFF. The chain has TRBV7-9 and TRBJ2-1, with 7 bases lining up with TRBD2. The CDR3 loop spans 15 amino acids. V was pared by 5 bases and J by 2 bases, with 6 bases of the junction left unmatched. CDR1 and CDR2 (germline): SEHNR, FQNEAQ (reference sequence).

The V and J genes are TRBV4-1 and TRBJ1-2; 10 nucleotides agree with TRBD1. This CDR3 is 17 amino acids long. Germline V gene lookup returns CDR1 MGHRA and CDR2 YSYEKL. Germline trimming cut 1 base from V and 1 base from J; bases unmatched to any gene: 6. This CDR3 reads CASSQGTGGPNNYGYTF. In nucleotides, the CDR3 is TGCGCCAGCAGCCAAGGGACAGGGGGACCCAATAACTATGGCTACACCTTC.

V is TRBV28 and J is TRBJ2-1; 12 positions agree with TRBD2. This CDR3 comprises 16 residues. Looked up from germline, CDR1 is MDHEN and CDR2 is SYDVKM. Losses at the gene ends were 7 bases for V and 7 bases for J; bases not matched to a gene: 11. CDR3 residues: CASNAAGLAGQNEQFF. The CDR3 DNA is TGTGCCAGCAATGCGGCGGGACTAGCGGGTCAAAATGAGCAGTTCTTC. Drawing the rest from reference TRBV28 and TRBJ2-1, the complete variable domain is DVKVTQSSRYLVKRTGEKVFLECVQDMDHENMFWYRQDPGLGLRLIYFSYDVKMKEKGDIPEGYSVSREKKERFSLILESASTNQTSMYLCASNAAGLAGQNEQFFGPGTRLTVL.

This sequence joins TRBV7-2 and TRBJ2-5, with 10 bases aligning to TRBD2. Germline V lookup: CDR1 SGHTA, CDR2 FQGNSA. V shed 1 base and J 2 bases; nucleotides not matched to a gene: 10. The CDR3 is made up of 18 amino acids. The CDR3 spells CASSLGWLAGVGQETQYF. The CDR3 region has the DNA TGTGCCAGCAGCTTAGGGTGGCTAGCGGGAGTAGGGCAAGAGACCCAGTACTTC.

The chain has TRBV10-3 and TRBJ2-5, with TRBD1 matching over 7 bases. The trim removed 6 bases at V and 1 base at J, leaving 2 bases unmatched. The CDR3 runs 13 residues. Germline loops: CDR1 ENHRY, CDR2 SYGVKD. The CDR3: CAIRGQPQETQYF. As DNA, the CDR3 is TGTGCCATCAGGGGACAGCCCCAAGAGACCCAGTACTTC.

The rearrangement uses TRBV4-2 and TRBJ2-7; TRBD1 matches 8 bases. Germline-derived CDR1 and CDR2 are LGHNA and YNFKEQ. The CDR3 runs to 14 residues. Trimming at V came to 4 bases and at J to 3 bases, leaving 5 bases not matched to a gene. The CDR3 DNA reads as TGTGCCAGCAGCCTGGACAGGGCAGGCTACGAGCAGTACTTC. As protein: CASSLDRAGYEQYF.

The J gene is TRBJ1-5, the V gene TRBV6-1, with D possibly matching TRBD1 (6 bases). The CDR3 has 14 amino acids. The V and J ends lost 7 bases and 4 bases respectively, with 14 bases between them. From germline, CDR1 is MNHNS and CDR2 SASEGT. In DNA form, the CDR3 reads TGTGCCAGCATGTTACAGGGTCCGAATCAGCCCCAGCATTTT. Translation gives CASMLQGPNQPQHF.

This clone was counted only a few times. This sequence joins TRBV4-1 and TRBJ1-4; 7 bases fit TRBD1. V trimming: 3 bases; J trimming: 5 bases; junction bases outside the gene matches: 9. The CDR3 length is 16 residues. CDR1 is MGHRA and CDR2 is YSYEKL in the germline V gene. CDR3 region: CASSQSPGQRNEKLFF. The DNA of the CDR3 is TGCGCCAGCAGCCAGAGTCCGGGACAGAGAAATGAAAAACTGTTTTTT.

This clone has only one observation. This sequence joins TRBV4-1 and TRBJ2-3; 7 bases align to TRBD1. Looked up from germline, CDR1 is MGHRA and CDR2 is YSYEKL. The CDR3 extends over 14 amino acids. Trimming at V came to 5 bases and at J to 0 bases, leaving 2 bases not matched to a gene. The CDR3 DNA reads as TGCGCCAGCAGCGGGACAGCTAGCACAGATACGCAGTATTTT. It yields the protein CASSGTASTDTQYF.

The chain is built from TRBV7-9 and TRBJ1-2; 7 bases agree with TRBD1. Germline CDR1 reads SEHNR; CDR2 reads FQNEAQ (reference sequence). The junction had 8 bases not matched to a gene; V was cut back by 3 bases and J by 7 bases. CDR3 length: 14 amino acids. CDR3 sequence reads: CASSFGTAQPGYTF. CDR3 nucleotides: TGTGCCAGCAGCTTTGGGACAGCGCAACCTGGCTACACCTTC.

CDR3 protein: CASSQGGVAALSGYTF. The CDR3 DNA reads as TGTGCCAGCAGCCAAGGAGGGGTCGCAGCGTTGAGCGGCTACACCTTC. The rearrangement joins TRBV7-9 to TRBJ1-2, with D perhaps TRBD1 (5 bases). Trimming removed 5 bases from V and 8 bases from J, with 24 bases in between. This CDR3 has 16 amino acids. The germline V gene has CDR1 SEHNR and CDR2 FQNEAQ (reference sequence).

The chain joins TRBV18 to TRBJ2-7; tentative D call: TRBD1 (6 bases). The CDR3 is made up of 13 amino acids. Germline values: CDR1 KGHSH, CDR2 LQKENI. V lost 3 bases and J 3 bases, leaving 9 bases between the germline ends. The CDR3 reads CASSPSDSYEQYV. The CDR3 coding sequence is TGTGCCAGCTCACCTTCGGACAGCTACGAGCAGTACGTC.

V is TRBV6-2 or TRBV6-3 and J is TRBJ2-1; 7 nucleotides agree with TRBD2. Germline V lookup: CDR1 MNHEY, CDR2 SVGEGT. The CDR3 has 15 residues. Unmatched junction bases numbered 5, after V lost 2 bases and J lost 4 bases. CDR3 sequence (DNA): TGTGCCAGCAGTTACGGGCTAGCGGTATACAATGAGCAGTTCTTC. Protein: CASSYGLAVYNEQFF.

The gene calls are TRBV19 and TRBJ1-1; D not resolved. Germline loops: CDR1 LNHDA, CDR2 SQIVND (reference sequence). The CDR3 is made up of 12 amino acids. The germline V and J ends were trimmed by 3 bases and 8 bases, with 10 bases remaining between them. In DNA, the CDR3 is TGTGCCAGTAGTATCAACAGCCTAGAAGCTTTCTTT. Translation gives CASSINSLEAFF.

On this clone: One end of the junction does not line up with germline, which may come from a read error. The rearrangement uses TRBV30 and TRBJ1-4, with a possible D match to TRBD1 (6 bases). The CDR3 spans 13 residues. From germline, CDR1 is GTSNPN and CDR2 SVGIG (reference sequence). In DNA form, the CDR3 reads TGTGCCTGGAGTCCCGGGACAAATGGAAAACTGTTTTTT. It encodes CAWSPGTNGKLFF. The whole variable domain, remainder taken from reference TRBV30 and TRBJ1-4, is SQTIHQWPATLVQPVGSPLSLECTVEGTSNPNLYWYRQAAGRGLQLLFYSVGIGQISSEVPQNLSASRPQDRQFILSSKKLLLSDSGFYLCAWSPGTNGKLFFGSGTQLSVL.